The rows below give T cell receptor beta chains drawn from one sample of a study of cytomegalovirus exposure and HLA in healthy donors. Data came from immunoSEQ multiplex PCR; TCRdb stores just in-frame clones and leaves some out. Here the sample spans 250,000 to 300,000 clones, around nine tenths being singletons. Sequencing was done on a sample of PBMCs. The receptors were sampled from a girl aged 2-10 years in good health and CMV-seronegative. The CDR3 runs from the conserved cysteine through the conserved F or W. The order of the fields is J gene, clone size, V gene, D gene, CDR3 protein, CDR3 DNA. The D gene is left open where the match is weak. Size values are once, few and many counts, or a class for expanded clones, and some rows have none.

j_call: TRBJ2-1; clone_size: NA; v_call: TRBV19; d_call: NA; cdr3_aa: CASTAGPNSYNEQFF; cdr3_nt: TGTGCCAGTACGGCGGGGCCAAACTCCTACAATGAGCAGTTCTTC
j_call: TRBJ2-1; clone_size: NA; v_call: TRBV6-6; d_call: TRBD2; cdr3_aa: CASSYSTSGGRGEQFF; cdr3_nt: TGTGCCAGCAGTTACTCGACTAGCGGGGGGCGTGGTGAGCAGTTCTTC
j_call: TRBJ2-3; clone_size: NA; v_call: TRBV5-1; d_call: TRBD2; cdr3_aa: CASSGVEAGESDTQYF; cdr3_nt: TGCGCCAGCAGCGGCGTCGAAGCGGGGGAGTCAGATACGCAGTATTTT
j_call: TRBJ1-3; clone_size: NA; v_call: TRBV7-9; d_call: NA; cdr3_aa: CASMGYRAPSGNTIYF; cdr3_nt: TGTGCCAGCATGGGGTACAGGGCCCCCTCTGGAAACACCATATATTTT
j_call: TRBJ2-5; clone_size: NA; v_call: TRBV4-1; d_call: TRBD2; cdr3_aa: CASSLGLAELTQYF; cdr3_nt: TGCGCCAGCAGCCTGGGACTAGCCGAATTGACCCAGTACTTC
j_call: TRBJ1-5; clone_size: NA; v_call: TRBV10-1; d_call: NA; cdr3_aa: CAILSGGNQPQHF; cdr3_nt: TGCGCCATTCTGAGCGGAGGCAATCAGCCCCAGCATTTT
j_call: TRBJ2-7; clone_size: NA; v_call: TRBV10-2; d_call: TRBD2; cdr3_aa: CASSPSGSSYEQYF; cdr3_nt: TGCGCCAGCTCTCCTAGCGGGAGCTCCTACGAGCAGTACTTC
j_call: TRBJ2-3; clone_size: NA; v_call: TRBV18; d_call: NA; cdr3_aa: CASSPRQPSTDTQYF; cdr3_nt: TGTGCCAGCTCACCACGACAGCCAAGCACAGATACGCAGTATTTT
j_call: TRBJ1-3; clone_size: NA; v_call: TRBV19; d_call: NA; cdr3_aa: CASMRSYSLSGNTIYF; cdr3_nt: TGTGCCAGTATGAGGAGCTACTCACTCTCTGGAAACACCATATATTTT
j_call: TRBJ1-1; clone_size: NA; v_call: TRBV5-1; d_call: TRBD1; cdr3_aa: CASSRRRQGAGTEAFF; cdr3_nt: TGCGCCAGCAGCCGAAGACGACAGGGCGCGGGCACTGAAGCTTTCTTT
j_call: TRBJ2-1; clone_size: NA; v_call: TRBV6-5; d_call: TRBD2; cdr3_aa: CASSPTSGGHNEQFF; cdr3_nt: TGTGCCAGCAGTCCGACTAGCGGGGGCCACAATGAGCAGTTCTTC
j_call: TRBJ1-4; clone_size: few; v_call: TRBV19; d_call: NA; cdr3_aa: CASSSGSTNEKLFF; cdr3_nt: TGTGCCAGTAGTTCGGGTTCAACTAATGAAAAACTGTTTTTT
j_call: TRBJ1-1; clone_size: NA; v_call: TRBV5-5; d_call: NA; cdr3_aa: CASSLGLQGRNTEAFF; cdr3_nt: TGTGCCAGCAGCTTGGGCCTACAGGGTAGAAACACTGAAGCTTTCTTT
j_call: TRBJ1-1; clone_size: NA; v_call: TRBV7-3; d_call: NA; cdr3_aa: CASSLLGVTAGNTEAFF; cdr3_nt: TGTGCCAGCAGCCTCCTAGGGGTTACGGCCGGCAACACTGAAGCTTTCTTT